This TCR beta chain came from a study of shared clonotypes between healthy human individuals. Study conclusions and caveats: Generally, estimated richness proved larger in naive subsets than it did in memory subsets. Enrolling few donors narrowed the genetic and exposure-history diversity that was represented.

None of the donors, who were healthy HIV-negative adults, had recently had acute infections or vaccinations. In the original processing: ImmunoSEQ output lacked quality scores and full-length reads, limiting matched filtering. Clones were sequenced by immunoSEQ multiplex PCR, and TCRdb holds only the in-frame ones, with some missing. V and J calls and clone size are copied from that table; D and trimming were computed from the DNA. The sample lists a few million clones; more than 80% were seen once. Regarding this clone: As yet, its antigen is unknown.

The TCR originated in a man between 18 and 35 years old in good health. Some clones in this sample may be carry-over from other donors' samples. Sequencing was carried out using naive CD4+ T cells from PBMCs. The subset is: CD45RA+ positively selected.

CDR3 region: CASSVAPLGEQFF. In nucleotides, the CDR3 is TGTGCCAGCAGCGTCGCCCCCCTAGGTGAGCAGTTCTTC. The chain couples TRBV9 to TRBJ2-1; D unresolved. The CDR3 sequence is 13 residues long. CDR1 and CDR2 from the germline V gene are SGDLS and YYNGEE. With 2 bases removed from V and 9 bases from J, the gap between germline ends came to 12 bases. Full variable domain (missing parts from reference TRBV9 and TRBJ2-1): DSGVTQTPKHLITATGQRVTLRCSPRSGDLSVYWYQQSLDQGLQFLIQYYNGEERAKGNILERFSAQQFPDLHSELNLSSLELGDSALYFCASSVAPLGEQFFGPGTRLTVL.